These 31 T cell receptor beta chains originate from one sample sequenced in a study of shared T cell receptors in the human thymus. Generated by immunoSEQ multiplex PCR, the TCRdb table keeps only in-frame clones and is missing some. The sample shows approximately 660,000 clones, approximately 88% of them seen only once. The sample was also reused in another study, on human thymus T cells.

Input material: thymocytes. These receptors were taken from a boy under three years old with a congenital heart defect.

The chain recombines TRBV9 with TRBJ2-5; 10 bases line up with TRBD2. V trimming: 2 bases; J trimming: 1 base; junction bases outside the gene matches: 11. CDR1 and CDR2 (germline): SGDLS, YYNGEE. The length of the CDR3 is 18 residues. The CDR3 nucleotides read TGTGCCAGCAGCGTCTCGTTCATGCCTAGCGGGGGCCAAGAGACCCAGTACTTC. Translation gives CASSVSFMPSGGQETQYF.

This sequence joins TRBV27 and TRBJ2-7; 11 nucleotides agree with TRBD1. Per the germline V gene, CDR1 is MNHEY and CDR2 is SMNVEV (reference sequence). Trimming cost V 5 bases and J 2 bases; bases outside gene matches: 11. This CDR3 is 17 amino acids long. CDR3 region: CASSPFPRTGGAYEQYF. The DNA of the CDR3 is TGTGCCAGCAGTCCATTCCCCCGGACAGGGGGCGCCTACGAGCAGTACTTC.

This sequence joins TRBV4-2 and TRBJ2-7; D call uncertain. Germline CDR1 is LGHNA and CDR2 is YNFKEQ. This CDR3 is 11 amino acids long. V lost 3 bases and J 3 bases, leaving 3 bases between the germline ends. In nucleotides, the CDR3 is TGTGCCAGCAGCCATTACTACGAGCAGTACTTC. It specifies CASSHYYEQYF.

The CDR3 region has the DNA TGTGCCAGCAGTTTATTGTGGGATAGGGGCTACGAGCAGTACTTC. Residues: CASSLLWDRGYEQYF. V gene TRBV27 combines with J gene TRBJ2-7; D is possibly TRBD1 (5 bases). The V end lost 1 base, the J end lost 3 bases, and 13 bases lay between the germline ends. This CDR3 region has 15 residues. Germline lookup yields CDR1 MNHEY and CDR2 SMNVEV (reference sequence).

The V gene is TRBV6-1, the J gene TRBJ2-3; TRBD1 is a possible D gene (5 bases). The V and J ends lost 3 bases and 0 bases respectively, with 10 bases between them. The CDR3 spans 15 residues. Germline lookup yields CDR1 MNHNS and CDR2 SASEGT. This CDR3 is CASSDGATSTDTQYF. The CDR3 nucleotides are TGTGCCAGCAGTGATGGGGCCACTAGCACAGATACGCAGTATTTT.

This clone was seen a handful of times. The gene calls are TRBV7-2 and TRBJ1-2, with D possibly TRBD1 on 6 matching bases. Looked up from germline, CDR1 is SGHTA and CDR2 is FQGNSA. Trimming stripped 6 bases from V and 4 bases from J, with 18 bases between. The CDR3 is made up of 15 amino acids. The CDR3 spells CASRLRSGVLYGYTF. Here the CDR3 DNA reads TGTGCCAGCAGATTAAGGTCAGGGGTACTCTATGGCTACACCTTC.

The chain joins TRBV10-3 to TRBJ2-5; 8 bases match TRBD2. The V and J ends lost 0 bases and 5 bases, in that order; junction bases with no gene match: 17. The germline V gene has CDR1 ENHRY and CDR2 SYGVKD. The CDR3 has 19 amino acids. This chain's CDR3 is CAISESGAVAGFLRETQYF. The CDR3 coding sequence is TGTGCCATCAGTGAGTCGGGGGCGGTAGCGGGATTTCTGAGGGAGACCCAGTACTTC.

Points on this clone: Within the sample, other DNA sequences also encode this same CDR3. The V call is TRBV5-1, the J call TRBJ2-3; D is unclear. With 0 bases removed from V and 5 bases from J, the gap between germline ends came to 4 bases. The V gene's germline CDR1 is SGHRS and CDR2 YFSETQ. CDR3 length: 12 amino acids. Here the CDR3 DNA reads TGCGCCAGCAGCTTGGGAGGAGATACGCAGTATTTT. The encoded protein is CASSLGGDTQYF.

DNA for the CDR3: TGTGCTAGTGGTCCTAGCCAAGAGACCCAGTACTTC. Its translation is CASGPSQETQYF. The V gene is TRBV12-5, the J gene TRBJ2-5; D is unresolved. The germline CDR1 and CDR2 sequences are LGHNT and FRNRAP. V was pared by 5 bases and J by 1 base, with 5 bases between. The CDR3 length is 12 residues.

The chain recombines TRBV19 with TRBJ2-3, with TRBD2 identical over 10 bases. V lost 1 base to trimming and J lost 3 bases; unmatched junction nucleotides: 4. Germline V lookup: CDR1 LNHDA, CDR2 SQIVND (reference sequence). There are 16 residues in the CDR3. In DNA, the CDR3 is TGTGCCAGTAGTATAGCTAGCGGGAGCTGGACAGATACGCAGTATTTT. Its translation: CASSIASGSWTDTQYF.

The gene calls are TRBV4-1 and TRBJ2-7; D possibly corresponds to TRBD2 (7 bases). The CDR3 consists of 16 residues. Trimming took off 3 bases at V and 3 bases at J, with 18 bases between the two ends. The V gene's germline CDR1 is MGHRA and CDR2 YSYEKL. CDR3 protein: CASSQAGERGVYEQYF. CDR3 coding DNA: TGCGCCAGCAGCCAGGCAGGGGAACGGGGGGTCTACGAGCAGTACTTC.

The chain is built from TRBV18 and TRBJ2-7; TRBD1 aligns across 7 bases. The junction had 5 bases not matched to a gene; V was cut back by 4 bases and J by 2 bases. CDR3 length: 14 amino acids. The germline V gene has CDR1 KGHSH and CDR2 LQKENI. CDR3: CASSLDRSPYEQYF. The CDR3 DNA reads as TGTGCCAGCTCACTGGACAGGTCTCCCTACGAGCAGTACTTC. The full variable domain, with the rest looked up from reference TRBV18 and TRBJ2-7, is NAGVMQNPRHLVRRRGQEARLRCSPMKGHSHVYWYRQLPEEGLKFMVYLQKENIIDESGMPKERFSAEFPKEGPSILRIQQVVRGDSAAYFCASSLDRSPYEQYFGPGTRLTVT.

The V gene is TRBV5-1, the J gene TRBJ1-2; 7 positions agree with TRBD1. The CDR3 is made up of 16 amino acids. Germline V gene data show CDR1 as SGHRS and CDR2 as YFSETQ. The junction had 5 bases not matched to a gene; V was cut back by 0 bases and J by 0 bases. CDR3 sequence reads: CASSLVTGVTNYGYTF. CDR3 nucleotides: TGCGCCAGCAGCTTGGTTACAGGGGTAACTAACTATGGCTACACCTTC.

The J gene is TRBJ1-3, the V gene TRBV18; D is unclear. The CDR3 extends over 15 amino acids. CDR1 is KGHSH and CDR2 is LQKENI in the germline V gene. The V gene lost 6 bases and the J gene lost 0 bases, with 12 bases spanning the gap. The CDR3 DNA follows: TGTGCCAGCTCCTTTCGGCCGGGCTCTGGAAACACCATATATTTT. Its protein product is CASSFRPGSGNTIYF. The variable domain in full, completed from reference TRBV18 and TRBJ1-3, reads NAGVMQNPRHLVRRRGQEARLRCSPMKGHSHVYWYRQLPEEGLKFMVYLQKENIIDESGMPKERFSAEFPKEGPSILRIQQVVRGDSAAYFCASSFRPGSGNTIYFGEGSWLTVV.

The chain links TRBV10-3 to TRBJ2-3; 11 nucleotides match TRBD2. The ends lost 6 bases at V and 2 bases at J; junction bases unmatched: 7. Germline V gene data show CDR1 as ENHRY and CDR2 as SYGVKD. The CDR3 sequence is 16 residues long. The DNA of the CDR3 is TGTGCCATCAGCGCCCGGGGACTAGCGGTCACAGATACGCAGTATTTT. Translated: CAISARGLAVTDTQYF.

The rearrangement links TRBV11-3 to TRBJ2-2; maybe TRBD2 (5 bases). The CDR3 covers 13 residues. V was cut by 4 bases and J by 10 bases, with 13 bases left in between. CDR1 is SGHNT, CDR2 YENEEA, per germline. CDR3 amino acids: CASSSGSHTELFF. The CDR3 DNA follows: TGTGCCAGCAGCTCGGGGAGTCATACGGAGCTGTTTTTT.

This clone has more than one count but fewer than ten. This chain joins TRBV27 and TRBJ2-5, with 10 bases that match TRBD1. V lost 4 bases and J lost 1; bases outside the gene matches: 3. The CDR3 has 15 residues. Germline values: CDR1 MNHEY, CDR2 SMNVEV (reference sequence). The CDR3: CASSSGQGVQETQYF. The CDR3 DNA reads as TGTGCCAGCAGTTCCGGACAGGGGGTCCAAGAGACCCAGTACTTC.

The rearrangement uses TRBV30 and TRBJ1-2, with 8 bases fitting TRBD1. Germline CDR1 and CDR2: GTSNPN and SVGIG (reference sequence). V was pared by 1 base and J by 3 bases, with 4 bases of the junction left unmatched. The length of the CDR3 is 14 residues. The CDR3 sequence is CAWSALQGDYGYTF. CDR3 DNA sequence: TGTGCCTGGAGTGCATTACAGGGGGACTATGGCTACACCTTC.

The chain is built from TRBV27 and TRBJ2-5, with D maybe TRBD2 (6 bases). The CDR3 sequence is 13 residues long. V lost 1 base and J lost 11, with 14 bases in between. Per the germline V gene, CDR1 is MNHEY and CDR2 is SMNVEV (reference sequence). The CDR3 here is CASSLYPLASQYF. CDR3 in DNA: TGTGCCAGCAGTTTATACCCCCTAGCGTCTCAGTACTTC.

This chain links TRBV6-1 with TRBJ1-5; D remains ambiguous. CDR1 is MNHNS, CDR2 SASEGT, per germline. The CDR3 is 13 residues long. V gave up 5 bases and J gave up 5 bases, with 10 bases separating them. For the CDR3, the DNA is TGTGCCAGCAGTCGGGATACTTATCAGCCCCAGCATTTT. This translates into CASSRDTYQPQHF.

The V gene is TRBV4-1, the J gene TRBJ2-3; 8 nucleotides agree with TRBD2. With V trimmed by 1 base and J by 3 bases, 9 bases remained unmatched. This CDR3 region has 17 residues. Germline assignment: CDR1 MGHRA and CDR2 YSYEKL. DNA of the CDR3: TGCGCCAGCAGCCAAGTGGAGCGGGAGTTAGGAACAGATACGCAGTATTTT. It encodes CASSQVERELGTDTQYF.

V is TRBV7-9 and J is TRBJ1-2; D ambiguous. V was cut by 4 bases and J by 2 bases, with 8 bases left in between. The germline V gene encodes CDR1 SEHNR and CDR2 FQNEAQ (reference sequence). This CDR3 has 13 amino acids. CDR3 loop: CASSSEGNYGYTF. The CDR3 nucleotides read TGTGCCAGCAGCTCCGAGGGAAACTATGGCTACACCTTC.

The V and J genes are TRBV2 and TRBJ2-1, with no clear D. CDR3 length equals 11 residues. The germline gives CDR1 SNHLY, CDR2 FYNNEI. Trimming removed 8 bases at V and 7 bases at J, with 9 bases between. DNA of the CDR3: TGTGCCAGCTCCCGGTCGAATGAGCAGTTCTTC. Amino acids: CASSRSNEQFF.

J is TRBJ2-7 and V is TRBV21-1; the DNA was not compared with TRBD2, the D call given in the table. TRBV21-1 is given as a pseudogene. The CDR3 is 15 amino acids. Here the CDR3 reads CASSKEGRETYEQYF. CDR3 nucleotides: TGTGCCAGCAGCAAAGAGGGGAGGGAGACCTACGAGCAGTACTTC.

The V call is TRBV7-9, the J call TRBJ1-2, with D perhaps TRBD1 (6 bases). Germline CDR1 and CDR2: SEHNR and FQNEAQ (reference sequence). V was pared by 5 bases and J by 5 bases, with 12 bases between. This CDR3 contains 13 residues. The CDR3 protein is CASSVRQGYGYTF. Written as DNA, the CDR3 is TGTGCCAGCAGCGTACGGCAGGGGTATGGCTACACCTTC.

The CDR3: CASSQEIEVATDTQYF. CDR3 DNA sequence: TGTGCCAGCAGCCAAGAGATAGAAGTTGCCACAGATACGCAGTATTTT. V gene TRBV14 combines with J gene TRBJ2-3; D unclear. Trimming stripped 0 bases from V and 2 bases from J, with 12 bases between. The CDR3 has 16 residues. CDR1 and CDR2 (germline): SGHDN, FVKESK. The entire variable domain, with the rest obtained from reference TRBV14 and TRBJ2-3, is as follows: EAGVTQFPSHSVIEKGQTVTLRCDPISGHDNLYWYRRVMGKEIKFLLHFVKESKQDESGMPNNRFLAERTGGTYSTLKVQPAELEDSGVYFCASSQEIEVATDTQYFGPGTRLTVL.

The chain is built from TRBV4-3 and TRBJ1-1; D is unresolved. V lost 3 bases and J 6 bases, leaving 29 bases between the germline ends. The CDR3 is 19 amino acids. Germline assignment: CDR1 LGHNA and CDR2 YSLEER. The DNA of the CDR3 is TGCGCCAGCAGCCAGTGTCAGGTCTCAGCCGGGGAATGGTATCCTGAAGCTTTCTTT. This sequence encodes CASSQCQVSAGEWYPEAFF.

The chain carries TRBV10-3 and TRBJ2-7; D is undetermined. From germline, CDR1 is ENHRY and CDR2 SYGVKD. The CDR3 spans 12 residues. The V end lost 7 bases, the J end lost 3 bases, and 10 bases lay between the germline ends. The CDR3 loop is CAIMSNYYEQYF. DNA for the CDR3: TGTGCCATCATGAGTAATTACTACGAGCAGTACTTC.

V usage is TRBV7-9 and J usage is TRBJ2-3; D is unclear. The CDR3 has 12 residues. The V end was cut by 6 bases, the J end by 6 bases, with 10 bases between. Germline assignment: CDR1 SEHNR and CDR2 FQNEAQ (reference sequence). CDR3 bases: TGTGCCAGCAGTCCCCCCGTCGATACGCAGTATTTT. Protein: CASSPPVDTQYF.

This clone showed up just a few times. This chain connects TRBV10-1 to TRBJ2-1; TRBD2 matches 9 bases. In germline, CDR1 is WNHNN, CDR2 SYGVQD (reference sequence). Trimming cost V 3 bases and J 8 bases; bases outside gene matches: 11. The CDR3 is 16 residues long. CDR3 DNA: TGCGCCAGCAGTGATACGCGGGAGGGCAAGGTAGATGAGCAGTTCTTC. Protein product: CASSDTREGKVDEQFF.

In this sample, this clone turned up once. The chain is built from TRBV9 and TRBJ1-1; 10 bases map to TRBD1. Trimming took 4 bases from V and 4 from J; bases not matched to a gene: 16. The germline V gene has CDR1 SGDLS and CDR2 YYNGEE. This CDR3 comprises 18 residues. CDR3 sequence: CASSPSRGTGALGTEAFF. DNA of the CDR3: TGTGCCAGCAGCCCCAGCAGGGGGACAGGGGCTTTGGGCACTGAAGCTTTCTTT.